Ten or more counts support the clone carrying this T cell receptor (beta chain). V lost 3 bases and J lost 6, with 8 bases in between. CDR1 is MNHNY and CDR2 is SVGAGI in the germline V gene (reference sequence). This CDR3 comprises 12 residues. TCRdb redid the calling of the 5' RACE reads with MiXCR, one entry per CDR3 protein. The sample includes some 67,000 distinct CDR3 sequences, approximately 15% of them seen just once. These data belong to a study of HIV-infected patients and healthy controls. The sequencing sample was made of CD4+ T cells from blood. The origin of this receptor is a human donor in good health. The genes are TRBV6-6 and TRBJ1-1, with D hard to call. The CDR3 DNA reads as TGTGCCAGCAGTTATACGCAGCCTGAAGCTTTCTTT. Encoded protein: CASSYTQPEAFF.